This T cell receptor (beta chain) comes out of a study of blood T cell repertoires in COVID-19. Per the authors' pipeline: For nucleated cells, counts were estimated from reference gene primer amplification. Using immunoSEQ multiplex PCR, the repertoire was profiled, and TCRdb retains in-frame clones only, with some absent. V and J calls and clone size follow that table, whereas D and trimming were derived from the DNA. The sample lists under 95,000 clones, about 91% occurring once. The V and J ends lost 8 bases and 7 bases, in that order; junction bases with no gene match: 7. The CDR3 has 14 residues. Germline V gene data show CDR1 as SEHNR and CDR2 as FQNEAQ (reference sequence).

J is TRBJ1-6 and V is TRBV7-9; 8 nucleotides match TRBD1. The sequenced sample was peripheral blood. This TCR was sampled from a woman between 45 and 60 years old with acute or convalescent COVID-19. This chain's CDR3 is CASGETGVNSPLHF. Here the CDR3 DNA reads TGTGCCAGCGGCGAGACAGGGGTCAATTCACCCCTCCACTTT.